The following is a TCR beta chain sequence with its context. These data come from a study of CD8 T cells in Susac syndrome. Sequencing of TCR beta was performed on blood CD8+ and CD4+ T cells. Healthy donors served as the controls. They were matched for age and sex. TEMRA cells were FACS-enriched, unlike CD8+ and CD4+ T cells, which were negatively isolated. The V gene lost 0 bases and the J gene lost 8 bases, with 4 bases spanning the gap. The CDR3 is 11 residues long. Germline V gene sequence: CDR1 LGHNA, CDR2 YSLEER. The RNA, about 0.5 to 1 ug, was put through reverse transcription using random hexamers. The method of amplification for TCR beta CDR3 was immunoSEQ multiplex PCR, covering 54 Vbeta and 13 Jbeta. TCRdb ran MiXCR on the immunoSEQ multiplex PCR reads and lists one entry per CDR3 protein. This sample has more than 55,000 distinct CDR3 sequences; more than 85% occur once, and the top ten carry over 0.2%.

The sequence was obtained from a human donor in good health. Source material: CD8+ T cells from PBMCs. The rearrangement joins TRBV4-3 to TRBJ1-1; no clear D gene. The CDR3 here is CASSQDPEAFF. The CDR3 DNA sequence: TGCGCCAGCAGCCAAGATCCCGAAGCTTTCTTT.